These T cell receptor beta chains were read from a single sample in a study of early T cells in non-severe SARS-CoV-2 infection. TCRdb ran MiXCR on the 5' RACE reads and lists one entry per CDR3 protein. Of 80,000 or so distinct CDR3 sequences in the sample, around 11% are singletons; the top ten hold around 12%. Sequenced material: whole blood, taken at baseline. These receptor sequences come from an adult who was a healthcare worker with PCR-confirmed SARS-CoV-2 infection or an uninfected control (not recorded which). Each CDR3 is given with its conserved first and last residue. The D gene is left open where the match is weak. Part of the rows lack a size; the others show once, few, many or a class for expanded clones.

V gene	J gene	D gene	clone size	CDR3 DNA	CDR3 protein
TRBV9	TRBJ2-3	.	.	TGTGCCAGCAGCGTAGACTCCCCAGATACGCAGTATTTT	CASSVDSPDTQYF
TRBV12-5	TRBJ2-7	.	.	TGTGCTAGTGGTTGGGGGGACAACCGCTACGAGCAGTACTTC	CASGWGDNRYEQYF
TRBV20-1	TRBJ2-3	.	few	TGCAGTGCTAGAGAAATCGGGGGGCCGCGCACAGATACGCAGTATTTT	CSAREIGGPRTDTQYF
TRBV20-1	TRBJ2-1	TRBD1	few	TGCAGTGCTAGAGCGGGACAGATCTTTAACAATGAGCAGTTCTTC	CSARAGQIFNNEQFF
TRBV3-1	TRBJ1-2	.	many	TGTGCCAGCAGCCAGGCCTACTATGGCTACACCTTC	CASSQAYYGYTF
TRBV6-1	TRBJ2-3	.	many	TGTGCCAGCAGTGAAGCGGACCTAGGGGGAGATACGCAGTATTTT	CASSEADLGGDTQYF
TRBV20-1	TRBJ1-4	.	few	TGCAGTGCTAGAGGGGCAGGTTCTTTCGTGGTAGGGGAAAAACTGTTTTTT	CSARGAGSFVVGEKLFF
TRBV3-1	TRBJ1-3	.	many	TGTGCCAGCAGCCAAGTCTTGGGGTCTGGAAACACCATATATTTT	CASSQVLGSGNTIYF
TRBV7-2	TRBJ2-2	.	.	TGTGCCAGCAGCCCCCCAGGGACCGGGGAGCTGTTTTTT	CASSPPGTGELFF
TRBV29-1	TRBJ2-1	TRBD2	few	TGCAGCGTTGGTAGCGGGGGCGGTAGGTTCTTC	CSVGSGGGRFF
TRBV27	TRBJ1-2	.	.	TGTGCCAGCAGGGGCTTAAATTATGGCTACACCTTC	CASRGLNYGYTF
TRBV7-9	TRBJ1-1	.	few	TGTGCCAGCAGCGCGAACACTGAAGCTTTCTTT	CASSANTEAFF
TRBV20-1	TRBJ2-1	.	.	TGCAGTGCCTCCGGGACCCGCGTCTACAATGAGCAGTTCTTC	CSASGTRVYNEQFF
TRBV5-1	TRBJ1-6	TRBD1	few	TGCGCCAGCAGCCCGACAGGGGATAATTCACCCCTCCACTTT	CASSPTGDNSPLHF
TRBV11-2	TRBJ2-7	TRBD1	many	TGTGCCAGCAGCCGGGACTCCGGGACAGGGCCCTACGAGCAGTACTTC	CASSRDSGTGPYEQYF
TRBV29-1	TRBJ1-1	.	.	TGCAGCGTTGTCCAGGCAGCCACTGAAGCTTTCTTT	CSVVQAATEAFF
TRBV7-7	TRBJ2-1	.	.	TGTGCCAGCAGCCTCGGGACAATCTACAATGAGCAGTTCTTC	CASSLGTIYNEQFF
TRBV9	TRBJ2-1	TRBD2	many	TGTGCCAGCGGGCCTAGCGGGTACAATGAGCAGTTCTTC	CASGPSGYNEQFF
TRBV20-1	TRBJ1-1	.	.	TGCAGTGCTCCATCCGGGGGGGGCACTGAAGCTTTCTTT	CSAPSGGGTEAFF
TRBV29-1	TRBJ2-3	TRBD1	few	TGCAGCGCTAGAATGACAGGGGGAACAGATACGCAGTATTTT	CSARMTGGTDTQYF
TRBV14	TRBJ2-7	TRBD1	few	TGTGCCAGCAGCCAAGGCGGACAGGGTGGCTACGAGCAGTACTTC	CASSQGGQGGYEQYF
TRBV29-1	TRBJ1-6	TRBD1	few	TGCAGCGTTGAAGATCCGAAGGACAGGGGGCACTTACCTTCTAGTTCACCCCTCCACTTT	CSVEDPKDRGHLPSSSPLHF
TRBV4-3	TRBJ1-5	.	.	TGCGCCAGCAGCCAAGACTGGAATAGCAATCAGCCCCAGCATTTT	CASSQDWNSNQPQHF
TRBV6-2/TRBV6-3	TRBJ2-1	TRBD1	.	TGTGTCAGCAGCTACGGACAGGGTCACAATGAGCAGTTCTTC	CVSSYGQGHNEQFF
TRBV20-1	TRBJ1-5	.	.	TGCAGTGCTAGAGAATGGACAGCGAGCAATCAGCCCCAGCATTTT	CSAREWTASNQPQHF
TRBV7-3	TRBJ2-2	TRBD1	few	TGTGCCAGCAGCTTCGGCCAGGGGGTAGGGGAGCTGTTTTTT	CASSFGQGVGELFF